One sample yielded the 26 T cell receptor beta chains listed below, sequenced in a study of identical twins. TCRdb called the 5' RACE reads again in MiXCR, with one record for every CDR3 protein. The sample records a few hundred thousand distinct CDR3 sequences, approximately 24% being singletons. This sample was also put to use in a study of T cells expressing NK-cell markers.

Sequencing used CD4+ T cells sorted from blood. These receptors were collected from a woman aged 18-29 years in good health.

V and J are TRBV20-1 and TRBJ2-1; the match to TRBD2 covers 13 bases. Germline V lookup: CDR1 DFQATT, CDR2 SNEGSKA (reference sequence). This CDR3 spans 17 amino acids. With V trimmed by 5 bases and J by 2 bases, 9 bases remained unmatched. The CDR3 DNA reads TGCAGTGCTCCTTTTAGACTAGCGGGAGGCGCCTACAATGAGCAGTTCTTC. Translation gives CSAPFRLAGGAYNEQFF.

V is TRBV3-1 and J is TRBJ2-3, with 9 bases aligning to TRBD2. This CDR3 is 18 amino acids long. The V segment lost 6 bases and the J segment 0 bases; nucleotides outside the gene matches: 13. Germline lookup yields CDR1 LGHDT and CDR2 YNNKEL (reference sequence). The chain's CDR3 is CASSPTPTSGFSTDTQYF. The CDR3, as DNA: TGTGCCAGCAGTCCAACGCCGACTAGCGGATTTAGCACAGATACGCAGTATTTT.

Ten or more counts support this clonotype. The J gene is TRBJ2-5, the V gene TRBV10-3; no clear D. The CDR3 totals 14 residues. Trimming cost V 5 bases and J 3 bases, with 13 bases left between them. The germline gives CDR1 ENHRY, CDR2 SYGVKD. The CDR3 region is CAISTSAPEETQYF. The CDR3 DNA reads TGTGCCATCAGTACGTCGGCTCCAGAAGAGACCCAGTACTTC.

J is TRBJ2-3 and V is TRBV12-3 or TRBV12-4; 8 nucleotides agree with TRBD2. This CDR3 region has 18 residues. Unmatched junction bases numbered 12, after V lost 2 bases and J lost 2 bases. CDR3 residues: CASSLTEISGTYTDTQYF. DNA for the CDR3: TGTGCCAGCAGTTTAACCGAGATTAGCGGGACATACACAGATACGCAGTATTTT.

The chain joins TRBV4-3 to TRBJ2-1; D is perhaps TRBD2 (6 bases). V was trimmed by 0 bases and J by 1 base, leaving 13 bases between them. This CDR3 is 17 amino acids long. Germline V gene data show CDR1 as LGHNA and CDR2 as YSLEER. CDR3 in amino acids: CASSQDGMGGSYNEQFF. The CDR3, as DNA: TGCGCCAGCAGCCAAGATGGAATGGGAGGATCCTACAATGAGCAGTTCTTC.

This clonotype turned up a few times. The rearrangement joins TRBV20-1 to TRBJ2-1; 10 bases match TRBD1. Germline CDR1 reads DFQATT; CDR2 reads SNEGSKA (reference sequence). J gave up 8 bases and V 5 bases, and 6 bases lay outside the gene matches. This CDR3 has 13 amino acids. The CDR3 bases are TGCAGTGCTGGGGACAGGGGAAGGGATGAGCAGTTCTTC. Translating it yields CSAGDRGRDEQFF.

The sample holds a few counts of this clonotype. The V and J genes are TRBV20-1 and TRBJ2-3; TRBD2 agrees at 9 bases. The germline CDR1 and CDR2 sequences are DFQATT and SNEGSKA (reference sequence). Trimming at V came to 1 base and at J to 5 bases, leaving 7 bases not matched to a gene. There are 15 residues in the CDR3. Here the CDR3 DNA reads TGCAGTGCTAGAGTCGGCGGGGGGGCATTAGATACGCAGTATTTT. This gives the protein CSARVGGGALDTQYF.

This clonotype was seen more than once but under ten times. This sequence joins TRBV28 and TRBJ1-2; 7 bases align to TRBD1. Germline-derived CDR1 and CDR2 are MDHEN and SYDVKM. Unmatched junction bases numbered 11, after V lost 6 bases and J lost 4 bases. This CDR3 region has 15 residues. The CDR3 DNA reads TGTGCCAGCAGGCCCCCAAGTAGGGACAGCTATGGCTACACCTTC. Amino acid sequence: CASRPPSRDSYGYTF.

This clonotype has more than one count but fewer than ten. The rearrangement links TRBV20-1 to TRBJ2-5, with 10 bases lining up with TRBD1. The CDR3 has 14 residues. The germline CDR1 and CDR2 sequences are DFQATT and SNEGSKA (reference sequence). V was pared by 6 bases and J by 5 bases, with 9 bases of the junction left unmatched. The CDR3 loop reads CSAEDRGQGETQYF. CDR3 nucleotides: TGCAGTGCCGAAGACAGGGGGCAGGGGGAGACCCAGTACTTC.

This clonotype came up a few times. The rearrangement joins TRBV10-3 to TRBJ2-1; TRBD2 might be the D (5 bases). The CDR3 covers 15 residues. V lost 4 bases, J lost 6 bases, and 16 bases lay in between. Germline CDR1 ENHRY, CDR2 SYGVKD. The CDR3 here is CAISVSKGAGNEQFF. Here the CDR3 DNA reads TGTGCCATCAGTGTTTCTAAGGGTGCGGGCAATGAGCAGTTCTTC.

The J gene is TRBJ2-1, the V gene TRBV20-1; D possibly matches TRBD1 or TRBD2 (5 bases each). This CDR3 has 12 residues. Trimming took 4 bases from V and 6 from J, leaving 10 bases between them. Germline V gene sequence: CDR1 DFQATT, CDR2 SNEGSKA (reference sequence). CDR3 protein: CSATLGVNEQFF. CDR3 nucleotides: TGCAGTGCTACACTAGGGGTCAATGAGCAGTTCTTC.

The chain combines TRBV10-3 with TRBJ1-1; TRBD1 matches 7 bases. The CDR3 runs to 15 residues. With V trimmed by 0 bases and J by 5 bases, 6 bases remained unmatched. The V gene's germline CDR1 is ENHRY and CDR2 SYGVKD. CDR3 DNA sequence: TGTGCCATCAGTGAGTCTGGCAGGGGGGGGACTGAAGCTTTCTTT. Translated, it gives CAISESGRGGTEAFF.

Here the CDR3 DNA reads TGTGCCAGCAGCTTGCTCGCGGGGTCCACTGAAGCTTTCTTT. The encoded protein is CASSLLAGSTEAFF. The chain combines TRBV7-9 with TRBJ1-1; D uncertain. The V gene's germline CDR1 is SEHNR and CDR2 FQNEAQ (reference sequence). V gave up 3 bases and J gave up 4 bases, with 12 bases separating them. CDR3 size: 14 residues.

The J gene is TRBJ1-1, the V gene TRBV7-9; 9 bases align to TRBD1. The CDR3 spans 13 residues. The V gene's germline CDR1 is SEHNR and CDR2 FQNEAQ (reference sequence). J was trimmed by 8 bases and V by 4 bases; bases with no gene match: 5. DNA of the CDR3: TGTGCCAGCAGCTCGGGGACAGGGCAAGAAGCTTTCTTT. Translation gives CASSSGTGQEAFF. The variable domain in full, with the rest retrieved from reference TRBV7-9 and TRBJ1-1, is DTGVSQNPRHKITKRGQNVTFRCDPISEHNRLYWYRQTLGQGPEFLTYFQNEAQLEKSRLLSDRFSAERPKGSFSTLEIQRTEQGDSAMYLCASSSGTGQEAFFGQGTRLTVV.

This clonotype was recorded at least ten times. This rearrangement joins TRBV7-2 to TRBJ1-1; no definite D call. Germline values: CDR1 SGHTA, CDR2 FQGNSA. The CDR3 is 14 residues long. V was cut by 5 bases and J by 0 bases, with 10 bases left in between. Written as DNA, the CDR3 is TGTGCCAGCAGCGCCGGACGGATGAACACTGAAGCTTTCTTT. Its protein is CASSAGRMNTEAFF.

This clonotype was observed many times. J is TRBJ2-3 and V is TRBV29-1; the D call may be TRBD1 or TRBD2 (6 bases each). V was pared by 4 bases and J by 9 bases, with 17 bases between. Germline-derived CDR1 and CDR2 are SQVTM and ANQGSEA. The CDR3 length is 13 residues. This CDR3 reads CSVARGTGDTQYF. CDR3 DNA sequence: TGCAGCGTTGCTAGGGGGACTGGGGACACGCAGTATTTT.

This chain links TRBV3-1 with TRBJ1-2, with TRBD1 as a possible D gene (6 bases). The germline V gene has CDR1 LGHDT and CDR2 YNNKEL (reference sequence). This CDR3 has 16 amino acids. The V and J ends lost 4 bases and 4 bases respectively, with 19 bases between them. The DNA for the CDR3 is TGTGCCAGCAGCCGAGGGGGGATCGAACTTCTCTATGGCTACACCTTC. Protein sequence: CASSRGGIELLYGYTF. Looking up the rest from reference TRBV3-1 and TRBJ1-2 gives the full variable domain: DTAVSQTPKYLVTQMGNDKSIKCEQNLGHDTMYWYKQDSKKFLKIMFSYNNKELIINETVPNRFSPKSPDKAHLNLHINSLELGDSAVYFCASSRGGIELLYGYTFGSGTRLTVV.

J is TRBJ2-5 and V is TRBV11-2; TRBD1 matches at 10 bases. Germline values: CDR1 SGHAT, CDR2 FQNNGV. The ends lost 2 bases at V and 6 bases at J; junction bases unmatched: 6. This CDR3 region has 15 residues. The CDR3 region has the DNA TGTGCCAGCAGCTTACATGGGACAGGGGTGAAGACCCAGTACTTC. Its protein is CASSLHGTGVKTQYF. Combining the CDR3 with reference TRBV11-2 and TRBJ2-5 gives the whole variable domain EAGVAQSPRYKIIEKRQSVAFWCNPISGHATLYWYQQILGQGPKLLIQFQNNGVVDDSQLPKDRFSAERLKGVDSTLKIQPAKLEDSAVYLCASSLHGTGVKTQYFGPGTRLLVL.

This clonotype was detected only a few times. As DNA, the CDR3 is TGTGCCAGCAGCGATCGGCGGAAAGACGAGCAGTACTTC. It codes for CASSDRRKDEQYF. This chain connects TRBV5-5 to TRBJ2-7; D call uncertain. This CDR3 has 13 residues. Trimming removed 4 bases at V and 5 bases at J, with 13 bases between. The germline gives CDR1 SGHKS, CDR2 YYEKEE (reference sequence). Combining the CDR3 with reference TRBV5-5 and TRBJ2-7 gives the whole variable domain DAGVTQSPTHLIKTRGQQVTLRCSPISGHKSVSWYQQVLGQGPQFIFQYYEKEERGRGNFPDRFSARQFPNYSSELNVNALLLGDSALYLCASSDRRKDEQYFGPGTRLTVT.

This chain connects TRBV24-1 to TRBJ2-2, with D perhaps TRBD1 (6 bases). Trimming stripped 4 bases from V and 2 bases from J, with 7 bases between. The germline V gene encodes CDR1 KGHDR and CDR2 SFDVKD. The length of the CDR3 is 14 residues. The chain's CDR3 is CATSEGANTGELFF. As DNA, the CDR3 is TGTGCCACCAGTGAGGGGGCAAACACCGGGGAGCTGTTTTTT.

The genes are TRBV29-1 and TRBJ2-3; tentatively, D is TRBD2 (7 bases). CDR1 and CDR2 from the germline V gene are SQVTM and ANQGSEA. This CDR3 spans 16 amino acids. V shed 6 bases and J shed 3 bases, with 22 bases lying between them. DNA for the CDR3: TGCAGCGTGGGGAGGGTTGGGGGCTCTGAGACAGATACGCAGTATTTT. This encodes CSVGRVGGSETDTQYF.

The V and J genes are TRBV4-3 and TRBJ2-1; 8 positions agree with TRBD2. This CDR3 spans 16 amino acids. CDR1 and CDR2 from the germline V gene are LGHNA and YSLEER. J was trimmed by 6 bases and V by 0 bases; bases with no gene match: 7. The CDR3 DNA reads TGCGCCAGCAGCCAAGATACTAGCGGCCCGATCAATGAGCAGTTCTTC. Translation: CASSQDTSGPINEQFF.

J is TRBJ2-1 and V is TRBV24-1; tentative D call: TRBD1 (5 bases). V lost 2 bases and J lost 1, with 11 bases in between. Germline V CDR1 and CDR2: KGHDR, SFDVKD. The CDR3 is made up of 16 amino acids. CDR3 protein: CATSDSRQPSYNEQFF. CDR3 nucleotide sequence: TGTGCCACCAGTGATTCTAGACAGCCTTCCTACAATGAGCAGTTCTTC.

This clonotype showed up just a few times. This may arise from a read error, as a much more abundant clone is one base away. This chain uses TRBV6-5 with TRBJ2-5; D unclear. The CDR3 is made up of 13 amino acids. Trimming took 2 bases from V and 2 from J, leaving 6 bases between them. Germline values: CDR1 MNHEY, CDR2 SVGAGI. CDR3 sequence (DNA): TGTGCCAGCAGTTACGGCAGGCAAGAGACCCAGTACTTC. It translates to CASSYGRQETQYF.

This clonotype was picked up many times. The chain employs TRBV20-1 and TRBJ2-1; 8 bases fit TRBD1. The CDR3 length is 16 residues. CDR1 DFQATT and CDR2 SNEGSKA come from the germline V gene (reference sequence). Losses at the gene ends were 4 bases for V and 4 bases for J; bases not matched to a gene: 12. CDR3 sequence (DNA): TGCAGTGCTACCCCCATGACAGGGGCGAATTACAATGAGCAGTTCTTC. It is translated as CSATPMTGANYNEQFF.

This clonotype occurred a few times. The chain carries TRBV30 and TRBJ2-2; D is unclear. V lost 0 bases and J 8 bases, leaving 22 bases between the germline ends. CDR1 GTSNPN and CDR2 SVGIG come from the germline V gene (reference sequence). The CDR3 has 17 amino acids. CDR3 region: CAWSVRQPDLFGGELFF. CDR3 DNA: TGTGCCTGGAGTGTCAGGCAGCCCGACTTGTTTGGTGGGGAGCTGTTTTTT. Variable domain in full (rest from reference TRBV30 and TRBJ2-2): SQTIHQWPATLVQPVGSPLSLECTVEGTSNPNLYWYRQAAGRGLQLLFYSVGIGQISSEVPQNLSASRPQDRQFILSSKKLLLSDSGFYLCAWSVRQPDLFGGELFFGEGSRLTVL.